These 22 T cell receptor beta chains were all obtained from the same sample, sequenced in a study of PD-1 blockade in classical Hodgkin lymphoma. Some clones are missing from TCRdb's copy, which holds only in-frame ones; the method was immunoSEQ multiplex PCR. The sample lists some 41,000 clones, over 65% occurring once. All patients experienced relapse after autologous stem cell transplantation, and brentuximab vedotin exposure was variable. The input for sequencing was peripheral blood mononuclear cells (PBMCs), taken at baseline. Receptors originate from a human donor with classical Hodgkin lymphoma.

The V call is TRBV28, the J call TRBJ2-1, with a possible D match to TRBD2 (5 bases). CDR1 MDHEN and CDR2 SYDVKM come from the germline V gene. V was trimmed by 2 bases and J by 6 bases, leaving 11 bases between them. CDR3 length equals 14 residues. CDR3 amino acids: CASSLAGKSNEQFF. The CDR3 nucleotides read TGTGCCAGCAGTTTAGCGGGTAAAAGCAATGAGCAGTTCTTC. The full variable domain, rest sourced from reference TRBV28 and TRBJ2-1, is DVKVTQSSRYLVKRTGEKVFLECVQDMDHENMFWYRQDPGLGLRLIYFSYDVKMKEKGDIPEGYSVSREKKERFSLILESASTNQTSMYLCASSLAGKSNEQFFGPGTRLTVL.

V is TRBV27 and J is TRBJ2-3, with 11 nucleotides matching TRBD2. The V segment lost 2 bases and the J segment 5 bases; nucleotides outside the gene matches: 9. The germline V gene has CDR1 MNHEY and CDR2 SMNVEV (reference sequence). The CDR3 runs to 17 residues. The CDR3, as DNA: TGTGCCAGCAGTTTAAACCTTAGCGGGAGGGCCCTAGATACGCAGTATTTT. This encodes CASSLNLSGRALDTQYF.

V gene TRBV2 combines with J gene TRBJ2-1; a weak D match, TRBD2 (6 bases). Germline V gene lookup returns CDR1 SNHLY and CDR2 FYNNEI. The CDR3 runs 17 residues. V gave up 0 bases and J gave up 3 bases, with 15 bases separating them. CDR3 residues: CASSEAGRSPYYNEQFF. The CDR3 bases are TGTGCCAGCAGTGAAGCAGGGAGGAGTCCCTACTACAATGAGCAGTTCTTC. Combining the CDR3 with reference TRBV2 and TRBJ2-1 gives the whole variable domain EPEVTQTPSHQVTQMGQEVILRCVPISNHLYFYWYRQILGQKVEFLVSFYNNEISEKSEIFDDQFSVERPDGSNFTLKIRSTKLEDSAMYFCASSEAGRSPYYNEQFFGPGTRLTVL.

Here the CDR3 reads CASSSPLANSYNEQFF. The CDR3 DNA reads TGTGCCAGCAGTTCGCCGCTAGCGAACTCCTACAATGAGCAGTTCTTC. This chain connects TRBV28 to TRBJ2-1; D is possibly TRBD2 (6 bases). The CDR3 is 16 amino acids. The V end lost 4 bases, the J end lost 0 bases, and 13 bases lay between the germline ends. Germline V gene data show CDR1 as MDHEN and CDR2 as SYDVKM.

This chain links TRBV6-1 with TRBJ2-1; maybe TRBD1 (5 bases). Germline CDR1 MNHNS, CDR2 SASEGT. Trimming stripped 4 bases from V and 4 bases from J, with 14 bases between. There are 15 residues in the CDR3. In nucleotides, the CDR3 is TGTGCCAGCAGTGTCAACAGGTTCCCTTACAATGAGCAGTTCTTC. It encodes CASSVNRFPYNEQFF.

The J gene is TRBJ2-1, the V gene TRBV4-3; D remains unclear. Trimming stripped 4 bases from V and 0 bases from J, with 13 bases between. CDR1 is LGHNA, CDR2 YSLEER, per germline. The CDR3 runs to 16 residues. The CDR3 loop reads CASSLWGGSSYNEQFF. Here the CDR3 DNA reads TGCGCCAGCAGCCTCTGGGGTGGTAGCTCCTACAATGAGCAGTTCTTC.

V gene TRBV7-8 combines with J gene TRBJ2-7; tentatively, D is TRBD2 (5 bases). Germline CDR1 is SGHVS and CDR2 is FQNEAQ. The CDR3 runs to 15 residues. V was trimmed by 1 base and J by 2 bases, leaving 12 bases between them. CDR3 bases: TGTGCCAGCAGCTTAGGAGGGAGCGTCGCCTACGAGCAGTACTTC. Amino acid sequence: CASSLGGSVAYEQYF.

The chain is built from TRBV7-9 and TRBJ1-2; 9 bases align to TRBD1. The J segment lost 2 bases and the V segment lost 1 base, leaving 8 bases of the junction unmatched. There are 17 residues in the CDR3. The germline V gene has CDR1 SEHNR and CDR2 FQNEAQ (reference sequence). CDR3 nucleotide sequence: TGTGCCAGCAGCTTAGTCCCCTGGGGACAGGGAAACTATGGCTACACCTTC. It yields the protein CASSLVPWGQGNYGYTF. The entire variable domain, with the rest obtained from reference TRBV7-9 and TRBJ1-2, is as follows: DTGVSQNPRHKITKRGQNVTFRCDPISEHNRLYWYRQTLGQGPEFLTYFQNEAQLEKSRLLSDRFSAERPKGSFSTLEIQRTEQGDSAMYLCASSLVPWGQGNYGYTFGSGTRLTVV.

The chain employs TRBV27 and TRBJ2-1; D is perhaps TRBD1 (6 bases). V was cut by 5 bases and J by 4 bases, with 9 bases left in between. CDR1 is MNHEY, CDR2 SMNVEV, per germline (reference sequence). This CDR3 comprises 13 residues. The CDR3 DNA reads TGTGCCAGCAGTCAGGGGTTTTACAATGAGCAGTTCTTC. Residues: CASSQGFYNEQFF.

This clone was counted once. The chain has TRBV6-1 and TRBJ2-7; D unresolved. CDR3 length: 14 residues. The germline V and J ends were trimmed by 11 bases and 0 bases, with 17 bases remaining between them. CDR1 is MNHNS and CDR2 is SASEGT in the germline V gene. The CDR3 loop reads CAATELGNSYEQYF. For the CDR3, the DNA is TGTGCCGCGACGGAACTCGGCAACTCCTACGAGCAGTACTTC.

The chain links TRBV15 to TRBJ2-3; 9 bases agree with TRBD2. The J segment lost 1 base and the V segment lost 0 bases, leaving 14 bases of the junction unmatched. From germline, CDR1 is LNHNV and CDR2 YYDKDF (reference sequence). CDR3 length: 20 residues. CDR3 in amino acids: CATSRDIGDGLASRTDTQYF. The CDR3, as DNA: TGTGCCACCAGCAGAGATATCGGGGACGGACTAGCGAGCCGCACAGATACGCAGTATTTT.

The chain combines TRBV5-1 with TRBJ2-7; D is possibly TRBD2 (6 bases). The CDR3 sequence is 14 residues long. V lost 0 bases, J lost 7 bases, and 14 bases lay in between. Germline CDR1 is SGHRS and CDR2 is YFSETQ. CDR3 nucleotides: TGCGCCAGCAGCTTGGAACTAGCCCTTCGGGAGCAGTACTTC. Encoded protein: CASSLELALREQYF. Using reference TRBV5-1 and TRBJ2-7 for the parts outside the CDR3, the full variable domain is KAGVTQTPRYLIKTRGQQVTLSCSPISGHRSVSWYQQTPGQGLQFLFEYFSETQRNKGNFPGRFSGRQFSNSRSEMNVSTLELGDSALYLCASSLELALREQYFGPGTRLTVT.

This chain connects TRBV9 to TRBJ1-1; D remains ambiguous. Germline V gene data show CDR1 as SGDLS and CDR2 as YYNGEE. The CDR3 contains 14 residues. V was trimmed by 4 bases and J by 0 bases, leaving 10 bases between them. The CDR3, as DNA: TGTGCCAGCAGCTTAACGCAGCTGAACACTGAAGCTTTCTTT. Translating it yields CASSLTQLNTEAFF.

In this sample, this clone turned up many times. The V call is TRBV18, the J call TRBJ2-2; TRBD2 is a possible D gene (6 bases). Germline V gene sequence: CDR1 KGHSH, CDR2 LQKENI. The CDR3 has 14 residues. V lost 0 bases to trimming and J lost 7 bases, with 9 bases between them. For the CDR3, the DNA is TGTGCCAGCTCACCACCGGGACTCAGCGGGGAGCTGTTTTTT. This translates into CASSPPGLSGELFF.

A single count supports this clone. The CDR3 loop reads CASSTRIAAYEQYF. The CDR3 DNA reads TGTGCCAGTTCAACGAGGATAGCGGCCTACGAGCAGTACTTC. This chain joins TRBV6-5 and TRBJ2-7; possibly TRBD2 for D (6 bases). Trimming pared 9 bases from V and 2 bases from J, leaving 17 bases between. The germline CDR1 and CDR2 sequences are MNHEY and SVGAGI. The CDR3 contains 14 residues.

There are a few counts of this clone. The chain carries TRBV10-1 and TRBJ2-1, with 11 bases matching TRBD2. Germline CDR1 WNHNN, CDR2 SYGVQD (reference sequence). This CDR3 has 19 residues. The V segment lost 5 bases and the J segment 2 bases; nucleotides outside the gene matches: 14. The CDR3: CASSPVRGSGRATYNEQFF. The CDR3 nucleotides read TGCGCCAGCAGTCCCGTTAGGGGTAGCGGGAGGGCTACCTACAATGAGCAGTTCTTC.

The chain recombines TRBV2 with TRBJ2-2; 7 bases align to TRBD1. The CDR3 sequence is 14 residues long. The germline V gene has CDR1 SNHLY and CDR2 FYNNEI. J gave up 0 bases and V 8 bases, and 3 bases lay outside the gene matches. CDR3 region: CASLGTANTGELFF. CDR3 coding DNA: TGTGCCAGCCTAGGGACAGCGAACACCGGGGAGCTGTTTTTT. Full variable domain (remainder filled in from reference TRBV2 and TRBJ2-2): EPEVTQTPSHQVTQMGQEVILRCVPISNHLYFYWYRQILGQKVEFLVSFYNNEISEKSEIFDDQFSVERPDGSNFTLKIRSTKLEDSAMYFCASLGTANTGELFFGEGSRLTVL.

For this clone: The germline gene is not matched at one end of the junction; a read error may be the cause. The V call is TRBV11-2, the J call TRBJ2-4; possible D gene TRBD1, 6 bases. The CDR3 has 12 residues. CDR1 SGHAT and CDR2 FQNNGV come from the germline V gene. CDR3 protein: CASSLGGGQEDF. CDR3 coding DNA: TGTGCCAGCAGCTTAGGAGGGGGACAAGAGGACTTC.

V and J are TRBV5-1 and TRBJ2-2, with D possibly being TRBD1 (5 bases). The CDR3 sequence is 15 residues long. V was shortened by 0 bases and J by 7 bases, with 13 bases between the two germline ends. Germline lookup yields CDR1 SGHRS and CDR2 YFSETQ. The CDR3 region is CASSLGPGSGGELFF. DNA for the CDR3: TGCGCCAGCAGCTTGGGGCCAGGGTCAGGCGGGGAGCTGTTTTTT.

This sequence joins TRBV2 and TRBJ2-7; D remains ambiguous. V was trimmed by 4 bases and J by 4 bases, leaving 14 bases between them. Looked up from germline, CDR1 is SNHLY and CDR2 is FYNNEI. The CDR3 is 14 residues long. CDR3 DNA sequence: TGTGCCAGCAGTGGACGGACCGAAAGATACGAGCAGTACTTC. Protein sequence: CASSGRTERYEQYF.

The rearrangement links TRBV19 to TRBJ1-4; tentatively, D is TRBD1 (6 bases). The CDR3 sequence is 13 residues long. Trimming removed 6 bases at V and 3 bases at J, with 8 bases between. Germline CDR1 is LNHDA and CDR2 is SQIVND (reference sequence). The CDR3 nucleotides are TGTGCCAGTAGGAACAGGGCTAATGAAAAACTGTTTTTT. This gives the protein CASRNRANEKLFF.

The chain couples TRBV14 to TRBJ2-3, with 10 nucleotides matching TRBD2. Per germline, CDR1 SGHDN and CDR2 FVKESK. V shed 1 base, J shed 2 bases, and the junction held 6 bases outside the gene matches. The CDR3 is 17 residues long. CDR3 coding DNA: TGTGCCAGCAGCCAAGTGCCTAGCGGGAGTTACACAGATACGCAGTATTTT. Its translation is CASSQVPSGSYTDTQYF.